The TCR beta chain under discussion was sequenced for a study of blood T cell repertoires in COVID-19. For the study at large: From the United States, Italy and Spain came samples of acute and convalescent COVID-19.

The protocol was immunoSEQ multiplex PCR, while the TCRdb copy is restricted to in-frame clones and leaves out a portion. In the table there are about 120,000 clones, nearly 90% of which are singletons. Sequenced input: peripheral blood. The receptor's source is an older woman with COVID-19, enrolled during active disease.

The CDR3 reads CASSPGIGGGETQYF. The DNA for the CDR3 is TGTGCCAGCAGCCCAGGGATTGGGGGGGGAGAGACCCAGTACTTC. V usage is TRBV11-3 and J usage is TRBJ2-5; 7 bases agree with TRBD2. After removal of 5 bases from V and 4 bases from J, the junction contained 10 bases not matched to a gene. Per the germline V gene, CDR1 is SGHNT and CDR2 is YENEEA. The CDR3 totals 15 residues.